A single sample gave rise to the 22 T cell receptor beta chains below, sequenced in a study of control samples from healthy donors and cancer patients. Data came from immunoSEQ multiplex PCR; TCRdb stores just in-frame clones and leaves some out. This table holds some 130,000 clones, around 92% found once. Sample: blood. The receptors shown here come from a woman aged 45-65 years in good health.

About this clone itself: One end of the junction fails to match germline, which may point to a read error. The rearrangement links TRBV7-7 to TRBJ2-1, with TRBD2 matching 7 bases. The germline V gene has CDR1 SSHAT and CDR2 FNYEAQ (reference sequence). The CDR3 has 14 residues. The CDR3 here is CASSQTSRGDEQFF. The CDR3 nucleotides read TGTGCTAGCAGCCAAACATCCCGGGGGGATGAGCAGTTCTTC.

The chain combines TRBV6-1 with TRBJ1-1; no reliable D call. The germline V gene encodes CDR1 MNHNS and CDR2 SASEGT. Trimming pared 3 bases from V and 5 bases from J, leaving 10 bases between. The CDR3 has 13 amino acids. CDR3 amino acids: CASSETWLTEAFF. In DNA form, the CDR3 reads TGTGCCAGCAGTGAGACTTGGTTGACTGAAGCTTTCTTT.

The chain carries TRBV5-1 and TRBJ2-7; tentative D call: TRBD2 (5 bases). The CDR3 consists of 12 residues. Trimming pared 3 bases from V and 5 bases from J, leaving 9 bases between. Germline CDR1 SGHRS, CDR2 YFSETQ. The CDR3 loop is CASSSKGDEQYF. CDR3 nucleotides: TGCGCCAGCAGCTCCAAGGGAGACGAGCAGTACTTC.

CDR3 DNA: TGTGCCAGCAGCTTGGGGGACCCGGCGGGACGGTGGAGTTCGGAAGCTTTCTTT. Residues: CASSLGDPAGRWSSEAFF. The chain carries TRBV5-8 and TRBJ1-1; tentative D call: TRBD1 (5 bases). Trimming shortened V by 0 bases and J by 8 bases, and 26 bases separated the two germline ends. Germline assignment: CDR1 SGHTS and CDR2 YDEGEE. The CDR3 contains 18 residues.

This clone was detected once. CDR3 coding DNA: TGTGCCAGCAGCCCAGCCCGACAGGCCTACGAGCAGTACTTC. Translation gives CASSPARQAYEQYF. The rearrangement joins TRBV7-8 to TRBJ2-7; maybe TRBD1 (6 bases). The V end lost 5 bases, the J end lost 2 bases, and 13 bases lay between the germline ends. The CDR3 totals 14 residues. Germline V gene lookup returns CDR1 SGHVS and CDR2 FQNEAQ. The complete variable domain, with remaining parts taken from reference TRBV7-8 and TRBJ2-7, reads GAGVSQSPRYKVAKRGQDVALRCDPISGHVSLFWYQQALGQGPEFLTYFQNEAQLDKSGLPSDRFFAERPEGSVSTLKIQRTQQEDSAVYLCASSPARQAYEQYFGPGTRLTVT.

The chain is built from TRBV5-6 and TRBJ1-2; D possibly corresponds to TRBD1 (6 bases). Germline V lookup: CDR1 SGHDT, CDR2 YYEEEE. The CDR3 is 14 amino acids. V was pared by 5 bases and J by 14 bases, with 25 bases between. The CDR3 nucleotides are TGTGCCAGCAGTCCGATGGGGACATCGCCTTCCGGGACCTTC. Its protein is CASSPMGTSPSGTF.

The rearrangement joins TRBV30 to TRBJ1-2; TRBD1 matches at 7 bases. Germline V gives CDR1 GTSNPN, CDR2 SVGIG (reference sequence). With 3 bases clipped from V and 4 bases from J, the junction kept 20 bases outside the gene matches. This CDR3 is built from 18 residues. CDR3 sequence: CAWSALRPRAGGIYGYTF. The CDR3 coding sequence is TGTGCCTGGAGCGCCCTCCGCCCTCGGGCAGGGGGGATCTATGGCTACACCTTC.

The chain joins TRBV28 to TRBJ1-4; 9 bases fit TRBD1. The CDR3 totals 14 residues. Germline V gene sequence: CDR1 MDHEN, CDR2 SYDVKM. V lost 9 bases, J lost 7 bases, and 9 bases stayed unmatched. The CDR3 region has the DNA TGTGCCAGTCAAAGACAGGGGGGAAGTGAAAAACTGTTTTTT. Amino acid sequence: CASQRQGGSEKLFF.

J is TRBJ2-7 and V is TRBV10-2; D is undetermined. This CDR3 spans 14 amino acids. Trimming removed 6 bases from V and 5 bases from J, with 17 bases in between. Looked up from germline, CDR1 is WSHSY and CDR2 is SAAADI. CDR3 sequence: CASRTDRVDHEQYF. CDR3 in DNA: TGCGCCAGCAGGACCGACCGGGTGGACCACGAGCAGTACTTC.

The chain employs TRBV7-9 and TRBJ2-7; D uncertain. Germline V lookup: CDR1 SEHNR, CDR2 FQNEAQ (reference sequence). The V end lost 5 bases, the J end lost 2 bases, and 22 bases lay between the germline ends. This CDR3 is 17 amino acids long. This CDR3 is CASSPVSLTPTPYEQYF. In DNA form, the CDR3 reads TGTGCCAGCAGCCCAGTTAGTTTGACACCTACCCCCTACGAGCAGTACTTC.

This chain connects TRBV6-5 to TRBJ1-1; D is possibly TRBD1 (5 bases). Germline CDR1 and CDR2: MNHEY and SVGAGI. The CDR3 loop spans 15 amino acids. V dropped 5 bases and J dropped 5 bases, with 18 bases sitting between them. CDR3 coding DNA: TGTGCCAGCAGTCTGACAGTGTCTATAGGAACTGAAGCTTTCTTT. It encodes CASSLTVSIGTEAFF.

This clone was seen a few times. This chain connects TRBV27 to TRBJ2-1, with TRBD1 matching 8 bases. Trimming at V came to 0 bases and at J to 6 bases, leaving 7 bases not matched to a gene. CDR3 length: 16 residues. Germline-derived CDR1 and CDR2 are MNHEY and SMNVEV (reference sequence). The CDR3 is CASSLSVDRALNEQFF. In nucleotides, the CDR3 is TGTGCCAGCAGTTTATCGGTGGACAGGGCTCTCAATGAGCAGTTCTTC.

The CDR3 nucleotides are TGTGCCAGCACCGCAAGGGTCTCTGGAAACACCATATATTTT. Its protein is CASTARVSGNTIYF. This chain uses TRBV5-5 with TRBJ1-3; D unresolved. CDR3 length: 14 residues. The germline V gene has CDR1 SGHKS and CDR2 YYEKEE (reference sequence). The V end was cut by 6 bases, the J end by 0 bases, with 10 bases between.

This clone was observed a single time. The chain uses TRBV5-6 and TRBJ2-7, with 8 nucleotides matching TRBD2. CDR1 is SGHDT, CDR2 YYEEEE, per germline. The CDR3 loop spans 13 amino acids. With 3 bases clipped from V and 9 bases from J, the junction kept 8 bases outside the gene matches. Written as DNA, the CDR3 is TGTGCCAGCAGCTCTGGACTAGCTAAAGTGCAGTACTTC. This translates into CASSSGLAKVQYF.

The chain combines TRBV5-1 with TRBJ1-3; maybe TRBD1 (5 bases). V shed 2 bases and J shed 0 bases, with 12 bases lying between them. This CDR3 contains 16 residues. CDR1 and CDR2 (germline): SGHRS, YFSETQ. The CDR3, as DNA: TGCGCCAGCAGCTTCGGACACACCAGCTCTGGAAACACCATATATTTT. Amino acid sequence: CASSFGHTSSGNTIYF.

This clone appeared a single time. V gene TRBV19 combines with J gene TRBJ1-3, with TRBD1 identical over 7 bases. Germline V lookup: CDR1 LNHDA, CDR2 SQIVND (reference sequence). The CDR3 contains 13 residues. Trimming cost V 9 bases and J 0 bases; bases outside gene matches: 2. The CDR3 DNA reads TGTGCCAGCGGACAGGTCTCTGGAAACACCATATATTTT. Translation gives CASGQVSGNTIYF.

This clone was detected a few times. The chain recombines TRBV23-1 with TRBJ2-7; D is unresolved. TRBV23-1 is an ORF for which the function is uncertain. This CDR3 has 14 amino acids. The V end lost 4 bases, the J end lost 0 bases, and 10 bases lay between the germline ends. CDR3 nucleotides: TGCGCCAGCAGTCTTGGCCTACACTCCTACGAGCAGTACTTC. It specifies CASSLGLHSYEQYF.

The CDR3 spells CASTKDGGGTDTQYF. The DNA for the CDR3 is TGTGCCAGTACTAAGGATGGGGGAGGCACAGATACGCAGTATTTT. The rearrangement links TRBV19 to TRBJ2-3; D possibly matches TRBD1 or TRBD2 (5 bases each). Germline V gives CDR1 LNHDA, CDR2 SQIVND (reference sequence). The CDR3 runs to 15 residues. Trimming took 7 bases from V and 1 from J, leaving 15 bases between them.

In DNA form, the CDR3 reads TGTGCCAGCAGCCTCGCGGGGACTAGTATCTCCGGGGAGCTGTTTTTT. It encodes CASSLAGTSISGELFF. The gene calls are TRBV14 and TRBJ2-2; TRBD2 agrees at 8 bases. The CDR3 totals 16 residues. Looked up from germline, CDR1 is SGHDN and CDR2 is FVKESK. Trimming at V came to 4 bases and at J to 6 bases, leaving 10 bases not matched to a gene.

The gene calls are TRBV4-1 and TRBJ2-7; possible D gene TRBD2, 6 bases. Trimming removed 5 bases from V and 0 bases from J, with 17 bases in between. CDR1 is MGHRA and CDR2 is YSYEKL in the germline V gene. This CDR3 contains 16 residues. The CDR3 DNA reads TGCGCCAGCAGCGGAACTAGCCGAACCCTCTCCTACGAGCAGTACTTC. Translating gives CASSGTSRTLSYEQYF.

The chain employs TRBV2 and TRBJ1-6; D is undetermined. V lost 6 bases and J 11 bases, leaving 11 bases between the germline ends. The V gene's germline CDR1 is SNHLY and CDR2 FYNNEI. CDR3 length: 12 residues. As DNA, the CDR3 is TGTGCCAGCAGGGAGGGAGGGACACCCCTCCACTTT. Amino acids: CASREGGTPLHF. The whole variable domain, filled in from reference TRBV2 and TRBJ1-6, reads EPEVTQTPSHQVTQMGQEVILRCVPISNHLYFYWYRQILGQKVEFLVSFYNNEISEKSEIFDDQFSVERPDGSNFTLKIRSTKLEDSAMYFCASREGGTPLHFGNGTRLTVT.

The chain couples TRBV7-9 to TRBJ1-1; the D gene is possibly TRBD1 (5 bases). Trimming took 3 bases from V and 1 from J, leaving 9 bases between them. There are 14 residues in the CDR3. Germline V gene sequence: CDR1 SEHNR, CDR2 FQNEAQ (reference sequence). CDR3 protein: CASSFQGSNTEAFF. The CDR3 DNA reads TGTGCCAGCAGCTTTCAGGGATCGAACACTGAAGCTTTCTTT.